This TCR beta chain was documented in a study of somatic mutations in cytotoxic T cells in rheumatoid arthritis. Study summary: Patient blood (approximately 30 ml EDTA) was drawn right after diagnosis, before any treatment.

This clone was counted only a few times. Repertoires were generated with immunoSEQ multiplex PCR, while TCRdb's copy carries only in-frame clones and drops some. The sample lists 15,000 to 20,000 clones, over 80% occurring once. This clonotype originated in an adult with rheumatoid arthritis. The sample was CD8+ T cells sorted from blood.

The CDR3 bases are TGTGCCAGCAGGGCGGGCGCCTTCGGCTATGGCTACACCTTC. Translating gives CASRAGAFGYGYTF. The chain employs TRBV11-2 and TRBJ1-2; no reliable D call. The CDR3 runs to 14 residues. CDR1 and CDR2 from the germline V gene are SGHAT and FQNNGV. V lost 6 bases and J lost 4, with 15 bases in between. The full variable domain, with the rest looked up from reference TRBV11-2 and TRBJ1-2, is EAGVAQSPRYKIIEKRQSVAFWCNPISGHATLYWYQQILGQGPKLLIQFQNNGVVDDSQLPKDRFSAERLKGVDSTLKIQPAKLEDSAVYLCASRAGAFGYGYTFGSGTRLTVV.